This T cell receptor beta chain was identified during a study of graft-versus-host responses after intestinal transplantation. Study at large: After anti-thymocyte globulin induction, recipients took tacrolimus and steroids for two to three years. Overall study results and limits: Recipient marrow harbored GvH clones, some of which surfaced first in ileum or blood. Within allografts, high graft-versus-host to host-versus-graft clonal ratios were seen among patients with graft-donor T cell macrochimerism.

About this clone: Its antigen remains unknown.

Data came from immunoSEQ multiplex PCR; TCRdb stores just in-frame clones and leaves some out. Found here are around 43,000 clones, over 75% of them singletons; the top ten hold 4.4%. This CDR3 is 13 amino acids long. Trimming removed 3 bases at V and 4 bases at J, with 8 bases between. The germline V gene has CDR1 MNHEY and CDR2 SMNVEV (reference sequence). Sequenced here: PBMCs, sampled 524 days after transplant. The rearrangement uses TRBV27 and TRBJ2-3; TRBD1 is a possible D gene (6 bases). The sequence was obtained from a human patient who received an intestinal transplant, so some T cells may come from the graft donor. The CDR3 nucleotides read TGTGCCAGCAGTTTGGGGGCCCCAGATACGCAGTATTTT. This encodes CASSLGAPDTQYF.